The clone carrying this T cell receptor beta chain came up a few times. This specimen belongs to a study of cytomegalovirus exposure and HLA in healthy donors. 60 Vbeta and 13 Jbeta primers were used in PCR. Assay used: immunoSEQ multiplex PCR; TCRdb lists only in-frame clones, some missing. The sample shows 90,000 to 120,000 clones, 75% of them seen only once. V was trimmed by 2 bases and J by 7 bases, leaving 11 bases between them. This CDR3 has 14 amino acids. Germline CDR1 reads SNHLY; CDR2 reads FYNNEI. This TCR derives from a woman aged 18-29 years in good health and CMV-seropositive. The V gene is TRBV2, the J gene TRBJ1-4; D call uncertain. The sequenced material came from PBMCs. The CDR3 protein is CASSERRVGEKLFF. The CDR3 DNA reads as TGTGCCAGCAGTGAACGAAGAGTCGGTGAAAAACTGTTTTTT.